This T cell receptor beta chain was observed in a study of blood T cell repertoires in COVID-19. Study as a whole: The origin of the acute and convalescent COVID-19 samples was the United States, Italy and Spain.

Study processing details: Reference gene primers were amplified, and this amplification served to estimate nucleated cell counts. Data came from immunoSEQ multiplex PCR; TCRdb stores just in-frame clones and leaves some out. V and J calls and clone size are given by that table; D and trimming were obtained from the DNA. The table includes 240,000 or so clones, approximately 82% detected once. The CDR3 covers 15 residues. With V trimmed by 2 bases and J by 4 bases, 3 bases remained unmatched. The germline CDR1 and CDR2 sequences are MNHEY and SVGAGI. The source material was peripheral blood. The receptor comes from an elderly woman with acute or convalescent COVID-19. The chain links TRBV6-5 to TRBJ2-3, with 10 bases lining up with TRBD2. The CDR3 DNA sequence: TGTGCCAGCAGTTACGGACTAGCGGTGTCAGATACGCAGTATTTT. Translating it yields CASSYGLAVSDTQYF.